The TCR beta chain under discussion was sequenced for a study of shared clonotypes between healthy human individuals. Broader study findings: Estimated richness values were generally larger in naive subsets than in memory subsets.

The assay was immunoSEQ multiplex PCR, and TCRdb's table has in-frame clones only and misses some. Here the sample spans about 2 million clones, about 95% being singletons. The CDR3 spans 15 residues. Per germline, CDR1 MNHEY and CDR2 SMNVEV (reference sequence). The J segment lost 4 bases and the V segment lost 10 bases, leaving 11 bases of the junction unmatched. The naive CD8 fraction comprised CD45RO-negative cells positively selected for CCR7 and excluded terminally differentiated effector memory CD45RA+ cells. With respect to this clone: The antigen is unknown.

The receptor was isolated from a man between 18 and 29 years old in good health. The sequencing sample was made of naive CD8+ T cells sorted from blood. The gene calls are TRBV27 and TRBJ2-1; TRBD2 matches at 9 bases. The CDR3 DNA reads as TGTGCCACCTCAGCGGGGGGCGGTCGGTACAATGAGCAGTTCTTC. This gives the protein CATSAGGGRYNEQFF.